This T cell receptor beta chain was found in a study of cytomegalovirus exposure and HLA in healthy donors. The PCR made use of 60 Vbeta and 13 Jbeta primers. Clones were sequenced by immunoSEQ multiplex PCR, and TCRdb holds only the in-frame ones, with some missing. The repertoire holds about 120,000 clones, with over 15% as singletons. This clone showed up just a few times. Germline V gene data show CDR1 as SGHKS and CDR2 as YYEKEE (reference sequence). Trimming shortened V by 4 bases and J by 0 bases, and 11 bases separated the two germline ends. The CDR3 is 15 amino acids. The sequence was obtained from a woman between 18 and 29 years old in good health and CMV-seronegative. Input material: PBMCs. The V gene is TRBV5-5, the J gene TRBJ2-4, with no clear D. The CDR3 region is CASSADFIAKNIQYF. In DNA, the CDR3 is TGTGCCAGCAGCGCCGACTTTATAGCCAAAAACATTCAGTACTTC.